This T cell receptor (beta chain) was sequenced for a study of cytomegalovirus exposure and HLA in healthy donors. Study findings and constraints: An observed cluster of highly shared sequence variants was recorded as a likely sequencing artifact. Accurate prediction of HLA-A and HLA-B alleles (for most subjects) was reportedly achieved from TCR beta sequences. Analysis was carried out at a later point, and it linked a missense DCLRE1C variant to TCR beta V- and J-gene trimming.

With respect to this clone: What it binds is unknown.

Losses at the gene ends were 9 bases for V and 5 bases for J; bases not matched to a gene: 20. The germline gives CDR1 SGHNT, CDR2 YYREEE (reference sequence). The CDR3 sequence is 18 residues long. The PCR was carried out with 60 Vbeta primers and 13 Jbeta primers. TCRdb's table, derived via immunoSEQ multiplex PCR, lists solely in-frame clones and lacks some. The repertoire table contains about 170,000 clones. The sequence was obtained from a woman in her late teens or twenties in good health and CMV-seropositive. The V call is TRBV5-4, the J call TRBJ2-5; 12 bases fit TRBD2. Sequencing used PBMCs. In DNA form, the CDR3 reads TGTGCCACACAATTTCTGGGACTAGCGGGCCCCTCAGGGGAGACCCAGTACTTC. Its protein product is CATQFLGLAGPSGETQYF.